This entry features one TCR beta chain sequence. Its antigen is unidentified. Donors were drawn from the roughly 120-subject validation cohort, separate from the roughly 670-subject first cohort. These data come from a study of cytomegalovirus exposure and HLA in healthy donors. The length of the CDR3 is 15 residues. V was pared by 4 bases and J by 1 base, with 6 bases of the junction left unmatched. CDR1 and CDR2 from the germline V gene are SGHDN and FVKESK. Findings and limits, study-wide: Among TCR sequences, most were rare, though some public TCRs appeared in many donors.

Only in-frame clones appear in the TCRdb table, and some are missing; sequencing was by immunoSEQ multiplex PCR. The sample contains over 150,000 clones, approximately 96% of which appear only once. Sequenced material: PBMCs. J is TRBJ2-7 and V is TRBV14, with 8 bases identical to TRBD1. This sequence originates from a young woman in good health and CMV-seronegative. The CDR3 here is CASSRGQGGSYEQYF. The CDR3 coding sequence is TGTGCCAGCAGCCGAGGACAGGGCGGGTCCTACGAGCAGTACTTC.